What follows are 7 T cell receptor beta chains derived from one specimen sequenced in a study of regulatory T cells in long-lasting Graves disease. Investigators prepared the TCR beta libraries by applying iRepertoire HTBI primers and Arm-PCR of CDR3 regions. TCRdb called the multiplex PCR reads again in MiXCR, with one record for every CDR3 protein. The sample contains roughly 400,000 distinct CDR3 sequences, under 25% of which appear only once. Time point described: persistent/refractory GD, antithyroid drugs over 5 years with positive TRAb. PBMC RNA was the source of the TCR library. The sample in question was peripheral blood mononuclear cells (PBMCs), obtained when the disease was refractory, from a patient treated with antithyroid drugs. All receptors come from a female donor with Graves disease.

Ten or more counts support this clonotype. The V call is TRBV28, the J call TRBJ2-5; 9 bases fit TRBD2. Trimming took 5 bases from V and 4 from J; bases not matched to a gene: 11. Germline-derived CDR1 and CDR2 are MDHEN and SYDVKM. The CDR3 extends over 16 amino acids. CDR3 in DNA: TGTGCCAGCAGTCGGTCCGAGGCGGGAGGGCCAGAGACCCAGTACTTC. It translates to CASSRSEAGGPETQYF.

The chain couples TRBV6-1 to TRBJ1-6, with D perhaps matching TRBD1 (5 bases). V shed 5 bases and J shed 7 bases, with 9 bases lying between them. The germline CDR1 and CDR2 sequences are MNHNS and SASEGT. The length of the CDR3 is 13 residues. The CDR3 sequence is CASSLTGNSPLHF. For the CDR3, the DNA is TGTGCCAGCAGTCTCACAGGCAATTCACCCCTCCACTTT.

Comments on this clonotype: A read error may be the cause here, since a much bigger clone is one base away. This chain connects TRBV24-1 to TRBJ2-5; no reliable D call. The CDR3 totals 15 residues. CDR1 KGHDR and CDR2 SFDVKD come from the germline V gene. V lost 6 bases, J lost 6 bases, and 19 bases lay in between. The CDR3 sequence: CATSLPSGDSKTQYF. CDR3 bases: TGTGCCACCAGTCTTCCTTCCGGAGATAGTAAGACCCAGTACTTC.

This clonotype was recorded at least ten times. This chain uses TRBV6-5 with TRBJ2-5, with D unclear. Trimming removed 0 bases from V and 5 bases from J, with 10 bases in between. The CDR3 has 14 residues. Germline CDR1 is MNHEY and CDR2 is SVGAGI. The DNA of the CDR3 is TGTGCCAGCAGTTACTCGAATCGAGCTGAGACCCAGTACTTC. This gives the protein CASSYSNRAETQYF.

The CDR3: CASSAGHLSGELFF. The DNA of the CDR3 is TGTGCCAGTTCCGCCGGACATCTCTCCGGGGAGCTGTTTTTT. The rearrangement links TRBV19 to TRBJ2-2; TRBD1 might be the D (5 bases). The ends were cut back, 8 bases at V and 6 bases at J, with 16 bases in the middle. The CDR3 runs to 14 residues. Germline-derived CDR1 and CDR2 are LNHDA and SQIVND (reference sequence).

This clonotype was recorded at least ten times. The chain combines TRBV2 with TRBJ1-2; a weak D match, TRBD1 (6 bases). V was shortened by 5 bases and J by 7 bases, with 8 bases between the two germline ends. CDR1 is SNHLY, CDR2 FYNNEI, per germline. The CDR3 spans 11 residues. The CDR3 DNA is TGTGCCAGCAGTTTCAGGGGTGGCTACACCTTC. Translating gives CASSFRGGYTF.

This clonotype has only a few counts. The chain employs TRBV11-2 and TRBJ2-3; D perhaps matches TRBD2 (6 bases). CDR3 length: 15 amino acids. Trimming cost V 2 bases and J 6 bases, with 15 bases left between them. Germline CDR1 reads SGHAT; CDR2 reads FQNNGV. CDR3 sequence reads: CASSLLSGLRDTQYF. CDR3 in DNA: TGTGCCAGCAGCTTATTATCGGGACTCCGGGATACGCAGTATTTT.